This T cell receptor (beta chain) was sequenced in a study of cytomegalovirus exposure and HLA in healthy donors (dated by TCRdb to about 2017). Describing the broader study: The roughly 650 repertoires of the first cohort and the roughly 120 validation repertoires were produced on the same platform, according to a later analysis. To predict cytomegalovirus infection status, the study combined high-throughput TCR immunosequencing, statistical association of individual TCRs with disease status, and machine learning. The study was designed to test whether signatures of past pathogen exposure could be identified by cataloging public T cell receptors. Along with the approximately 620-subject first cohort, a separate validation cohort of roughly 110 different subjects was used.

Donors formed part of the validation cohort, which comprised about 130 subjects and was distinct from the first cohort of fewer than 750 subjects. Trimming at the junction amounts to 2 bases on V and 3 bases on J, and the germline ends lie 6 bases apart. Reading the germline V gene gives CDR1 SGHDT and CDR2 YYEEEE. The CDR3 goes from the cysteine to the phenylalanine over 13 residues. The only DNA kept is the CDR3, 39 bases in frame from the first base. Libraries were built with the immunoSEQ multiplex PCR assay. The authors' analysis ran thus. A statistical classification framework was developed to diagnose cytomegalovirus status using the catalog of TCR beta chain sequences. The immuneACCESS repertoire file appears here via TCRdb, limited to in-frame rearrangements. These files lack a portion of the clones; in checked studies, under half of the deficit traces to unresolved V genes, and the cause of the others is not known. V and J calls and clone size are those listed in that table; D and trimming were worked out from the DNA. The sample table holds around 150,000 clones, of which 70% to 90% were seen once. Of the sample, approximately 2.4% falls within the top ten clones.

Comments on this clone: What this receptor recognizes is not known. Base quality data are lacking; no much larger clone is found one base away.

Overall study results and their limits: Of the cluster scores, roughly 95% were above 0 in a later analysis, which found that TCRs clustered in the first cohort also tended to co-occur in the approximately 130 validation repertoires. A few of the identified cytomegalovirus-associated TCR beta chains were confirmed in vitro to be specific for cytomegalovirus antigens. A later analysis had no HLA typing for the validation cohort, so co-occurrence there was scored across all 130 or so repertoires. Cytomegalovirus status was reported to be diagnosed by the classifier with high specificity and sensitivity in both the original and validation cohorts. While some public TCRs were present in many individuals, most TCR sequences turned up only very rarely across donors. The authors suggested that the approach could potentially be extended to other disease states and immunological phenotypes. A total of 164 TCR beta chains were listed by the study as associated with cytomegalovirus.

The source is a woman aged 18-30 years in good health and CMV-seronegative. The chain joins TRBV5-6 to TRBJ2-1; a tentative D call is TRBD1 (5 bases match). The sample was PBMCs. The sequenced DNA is TGTGCCAGCAGCTTAGACAGCTACAATGAGCAGTTCTTC. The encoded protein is CASSLDSYNEQFF.